The T cell receptor beta chain under discussion was sequenced for a study of human T cells and chemical hapten exposure. Study details: Upper inner arm skin measuring approximately 2 cm by approximately 2 cm received 2% DPC for sensitization.

The library labeled individual cDNA molecules by adding unique molecular identifiers to them. TCRdb used MiXCR to reprocess the RACE reads, holding one entry per CDR3 protein. The sample shows about 170,000 distinct CDR3 sequences, roughly 25% of them seen only once. Findings of the study overall: Patch test score showed a positive correlation with PT1 expanded TCR counts.

For this clonotype: Its specificity is not known.

This CDR3 has 18 amino acids. Trimming shortened V by 0 bases and J by 7 bases, and 19 bases separated the two germline ends. Germline V gene data show CDR1 as LGHNA and CDR2 as YNFKEQ. The time point was: patch test 3, about 24 weeks after DPC sensitization. Treatment of the sample: therapeutic diphenylcyclopropenone sensitization with weekly scalp DPC. Blood draws came before every patch-test application. Sequences were derived from whole blood, sampled in connection with sensitization to the hapten diphenylcyclopropenone (DPC). The genes are TRBV4-2 and TRBJ1-6; D is undetermined. The TCR sequence derives from a young woman with alopecia areata. Some clones in this sample may be carry-over from other donors' samples. CDR3 region: CASSQDFGEVLGNSPLHF. CDR3 DNA: TGTGCCAGCAGCCAAGATTTTGGTGAGGTGTTGGGAAATTCACCCCTCCACTTT.